The 32 T cell receptor beta chains reported below all come from one sample, sequenced in a study of blood T cell repertoires in COVID-19. The assay was immunoSEQ multiplex PCR, and TCRdb's table has in-frame clones only and misses some. The sample holds over 120,000 clones; 75% to 90% are singletons and the top ten take less than 45%. The sample taken for sequencing was peripheral blood. These TCRs come from a man aged 45-60 years who had recovered from COVID-19.

V and J are TRBV5-1 and TRBJ2-1; tentatively, D is TRBD1 (6 bases). The V end lost 0 bases, the J end lost 4 bases, and 8 bases lay between the germline ends. The CDR3 has 14 amino acids. CDR1 is SGHRS and CDR2 is YFSETQ in the germline V gene. In DNA form, the CDR3 reads TGCGCCAGCAGCTTGGAGGGACATTACAATGAGCAGTTCTTC. Translation gives CASSLEGHYNEQFF.

CDR3 residues: CASSQGQGYTIYF. CDR3 DNA sequence: TGTGCCAGCAGCCAAGGACAGGGTTACACCATATATTTT. The chain links TRBV12-3 or TRBV12-4 to TRBJ1-3; 8 bases are a match to TRBD1. With V trimmed by 6 bases and J by 8 bases, 6 bases remained unmatched. This CDR3 is built from 13 residues.

The chain is built from TRBV6-5 and TRBJ1-1; D is unresolved. V lost 8 bases to trimming and J lost 10 bases, with 20 bases between them. This CDR3 has 13 residues. Germline V CDR1 and CDR2: MNHEY, SVGAGI. CDR3 amino acids: CASQTIGSPGAFF. CDR3 bases: TGTGCCAGCCAAACGATTGGGTCCCCGGGAGCTTTCTTT.

The rearrangement joins TRBV4-3 to TRBJ1-3; D is undetermined. Trimming pared 0 bases from V and 0 bases from J, leaving 6 bases between. The CDR3 covers 15 residues. Germline V lookup: CDR1 LGHNA, CDR2 YSLEER. The CDR3 protein is CASSQELFSGNTIYF. The CDR3 coding sequence is TGCGCCAGCAGCCAAGAACTCTTCTCTGGAAACACCATATATTTT.

The chain combines TRBV5-1 with TRBJ1-2; 9 bases agree with TRBD1. Germline V gene data show CDR1 as SGHRS and CDR2 as YFSETQ. The V segment lost 3 bases and the J segment 5 bases; nucleotides outside the gene matches: 5. This CDR3 region has 14 residues. CDR3 amino acids: CASSSAGQGYGYTF. CDR3 coding DNA: TGCGCCAGCAGCTCCGCGGGACAGGGTTATGGCTACACCTTC.

This clone appeared a few times. The chain has TRBV11-3 and TRBJ2-5, with 9 bases identical to TRBD1. The CDR3 runs to 16 residues. The germline CDR1 and CDR2 sequences are SGHNT and YENEEA. Trimming cost V 5 bases and J 4 bases; bases outside gene matches: 11. Here the CDR3 reads CASSRTRTGAVETQYF. The CDR3 region has the DNA TGTGCCAGCAGCCGAACAAGGACAGGGGCGGTAGAGACCCAGTACTTC.

This clone was found a few times. The J gene is TRBJ2-7, the V gene TRBV30, with 8 bases fitting TRBD1. The CDR3 consists of 14 residues. Germline values: CDR1 GTSNPN, CDR2 SVGIG (reference sequence). Germline trimming cut 2 bases from V and 5 bases from J; bases unmatched to any gene: 8. In DNA form, the CDR3 reads TGTGCCTGGAGTTCAGGGGGCGGGTCTCACGAGCAGTACTTC. Amino acid sequence: CAWSSGGGSHEQYF.

This clone was counted a single time. This chain connects TRBV6-5 to TRBJ1-5; possible D gene TRBD1, 6 bases. CDR1 is MNHEY and CDR2 is SVGAGI in the germline V gene. Trimming removed 5 bases at V and 3 bases at J, with 11 bases between. CDR3 length equals 14 residues. CDR3 residues: CASSRTGLNQPQHF. CDR3 DNA sequence: TGTGCCAGCAGTAGAACAGGGCTCAATCAGCCCCAGCATTTT.

The V gene is TRBV11-2, the J gene TRBJ2-7; tentatively, D is TRBD2 (5 bases). CDR3 length: 14 residues. V lost 6 bases, J lost 0 bases, and 12 bases lay in between. CDR1 SGHAT and CDR2 FQNNGV come from the germline V gene. The CDR3 reads CASRRTSSSYEQYF. In DNA, the CDR3 is TGTGCCAGCAGGCGAACTAGTAGCTCCTACGAGCAGTACTTC.

This chain uses TRBV5-1 with TRBJ1-2; TRBD1 might be the D (6 bases). With 4 bases removed from V and 8 bases from J, the gap between germline ends came to 18 bases. CDR3 size: 14 residues. CDR1 is SGHRS, CDR2 YFSETQ, per germline. The CDR3, as DNA: TGCGCCAGCAGCCCCTGGACAGCTAGCATAGGCTACACCTTC. Encoded protein: CASSPWTASIGYTF.

This clone was counted once. The V and J genes are TRBV2 and TRBJ1-6; 7 nucleotides match TRBD1. V gave up 2 bases and J gave up 8 bases; unmatched junction bases: 0. There are 13 residues in the CDR3. The germline gives CDR1 SNHLY, CDR2 FYNNEI. The CDR3 nucleotides read TGTGCCAGCAGTGAAACAGGGGATTCACCCCTCCACTTT. Translation: CASSETGDSPLHF.

V and J are TRBV9 and TRBJ2-2; D gene uncertain. The germline gives CDR1 SGDLS, CDR2 YYNGEE. V lost 1 base and J lost 0, with 10 bases in between. This CDR3 is 16 amino acids long. The CDR3 reads CASSVNWFANTGELFF. The CDR3, as DNA: TGTGCCAGCAGCGTAAACTGGTTCGCGAACACCGGGGAGCTGTTTTTT.

The rearrangement uses TRBV27 and TRBJ2-7; 9 bases line up with TRBD2. J lost 3 bases, V lost 5 bases, and 11 bases had no gene match. Germline CDR1 MNHEY, CDR2 SMNVEV (reference sequence). CDR3 size: 16 residues. The CDR3 nucleotides are TGTGCCAGCAGTCTTGTAGCGGGGGCCAGATTCTACGAGCAGTACTTC. Protein sequence: CASSLVAGARFYEQYF.

The chain carries TRBV3-1 (or the pseudogene TRBV3-2) and TRBJ1-3; TRBD1 matches 7 bases. This CDR3 contains 16 residues. Germline CDR1 LGHDT, CDR2 YNNKEL (reference sequence). V trimming: 4 bases; J trimming: 4 bases; junction bases outside the gene matches: 10. The CDR3 sequence is CASSLIQGLLGNTIYF. The CDR3 DNA reads TGTGCCAGCAGCCTGATACAGGGGCTGCTCGGAAACACCATATATTTT.

This chain's CDR3 is CASSTLPGQGAEAFF. The DNA of the CDR3 is TGTGCCAGTAGTACTCTTCCGGGACAGGGTGCTGAAGCTTTCTTT. The gene calls are TRBV19 and TRBJ1-1; 9 nucleotides align to TRBD1. Losses at the gene ends were 4 bases for V and 6 bases for J; bases not matched to a gene: 9. The germline gives CDR1 LNHDA, CDR2 SQIVND (reference sequence). This CDR3 region has 15 residues.

A note on this clone: One junction end disagrees with the germline gene, perhaps due to a read error. The V call is TRBV19, the J call TRBJ2-7; TRBD2 might be the D (5 bases). The CDR3 length is 14 residues. CDR1 and CDR2 (germline): LNHDA, SQIVND (reference sequence). CDR3 DNA: TGTGCCAGTCGACTACAGAGCCGCTCCGACGAGCAGTACTTC. It yields the protein CASRLQSRSDEQYF. Full variable domain (missing parts from reference TRBV19 and TRBJ2-7): DGGITQSPKYLFRKEGQNVTLSCEQNLNHDAMYWYRQDPGQGLRLIYYSQIVNDFQKGDIAEGYSVSREKKESFPLTVTSAQKNPTAFYLCASRLQSRSDEQYFGPGTRLTVT.

The chain couples TRBV19 to TRBJ1-5; possibly TRBD1 for D (5 bases). CDR1 is LNHDA, CDR2 SQIVND, per germline (reference sequence). The CDR3 loop spans 15 amino acids. Trimming shortened V by 4 bases and J by 1 base, and 11 bases separated the two germline ends. CDR3 loop: CASSKLGGSNQPQHF. The CDR3 bases are TGTGCCAGTAGTAAGTTGGGGGGAAGCAATCAGCCCCAGCATTTT.

The chain couples TRBV6-5 to TRBJ1-1, with a weak D call TRBD1 (5 bases). The V gene lost 6 bases and the J gene lost 2 bases, with 13 bases spanning the gap. Germline values: CDR1 MNHEY, CDR2 SVGAGI. This CDR3 has 14 residues. The CDR3 spells CASSRGTVNTEAFF. The CDR3 nucleotides are TGTGCCAGCAGCCGCGGGACCGTCAACACTGAAGCTTTCTTT.

The rearrangement links TRBV11-2 to TRBJ1-5, with a possible D match to TRBD1 (5 bases). V was cut by 0 bases and J by 3 bases, with 9 bases left in between. CDR1 and CDR2 (germline): SGHAT, FQNNGV. The CDR3 consists of 15 residues. The DNA of the CDR3 is TGTGCCAGCAGCTTAGATAGGGGTCCCAATCAGCCCCAGCATTTT. It translates to CASSLDRGPNQPQHF.

The chain combines TRBV6-5 with TRBJ2-5; 8 bases are shared with TRBD2. This CDR3 comprises 15 residues. The ends lost 7 bases at V and 5 bases at J; junction bases unmatched: 12. The germline V gene encodes CDR1 MNHEY and CDR2 SVGAGI. The DNA for the CDR3 is TGTGCCAGCAATGTATACCGGGGGGGCCAGGAGACCCAGTACTTC. Its translation is CASNVYRGGQETQYF.

The chain joins TRBV4-3 to TRBJ1-1; D unclear. The germline V and J ends were trimmed by 2 bases and 0 bases, with 7 bases remaining between them. Germline V gene lookup returns CDR1 LGHNA and CDR2 YSLEER. CDR3 length equals 14 residues. CDR3 bases: TGCGCCAGCAGCCAAAACTTAATGAACACTGAAGCTTTCTTT. Its translation: CASSQNLMNTEAFF.

The chain has TRBV7-2 and TRBJ2-3; D may be TRBD2 (7 bases). This CDR3 spans 16 amino acids. With 2 bases removed from V and 4 bases from J, the gap between germline ends came to 16 bases. The germline gives CDR1 SGHTA, CDR2 FQGNSA. The CDR3 DNA sequence: TGTGCCAGCAGCTTATTTGTCGGGGGGCCCTCAGATACGCAGTATTTT. Its translation: CASSLFVGGPSDTQYF.

This clone was seen once. V and J are TRBV25-1 and TRBJ1-3; no definite D call. Germline lookup yields CDR1 MGHDK and CDR2 SYGVNS. The V end was cut by 3 bases, the J end by 1 base, with 4 bases between. The CDR3 spans 13 residues. The CDR3 bases are TGTGCCAGCAGTGAGCGTTCTGGAAACACCATATATTTT. Translated: CASSERSGNTIYF.

V usage is TRBV7-6 and J usage is TRBJ1-3; TRBD1 might be the D (5 bases). V was trimmed by 1 base and J by 3 bases, leaving 7 bases between them. Looked up from germline, CDR1 is SGHVS and CDR2 is FNYEAQ. This CDR3 spans 14 amino acids. In DNA form, the CDR3 reads TGTGCCAGCAGCTTAGAGGGGAATGGAAACACCATATATTTT. The encoded protein is CASSLEGNGNTIYF.

The J gene is TRBJ1-1, the V gene TRBV7-5; the DNA was not used to check the table's D call, TRBD1. TRBV7-5 counts as a pseudogene. The CDR3 spans 16 residues. CDR3 sequence (DNA): TGTGCCAGAAGCTTAACCTCCCGAGGGGGGAACACTGAAGCTTTCTTT. As protein: CARSLTSRGGNTEAFF.

The chain is built from TRBV12-5 and TRBJ2-5, with D possibly TRBD1 on 6 matching bases. CDR1 and CDR2 (germline): LGHNT, FRNRAP. V was pared by 4 bases and J by 0 bases, with 21 bases between. This CDR3 comprises 18 residues. CDR3 loop: CASGSQRSGDLYQETQYF. The CDR3 region has the DNA TGTGCTAGTGGTTCCCAACGGTCAGGGGATCTGTACCAAGAGACCCAGTACTTC.

The rearrangement uses TRBV5-6 and TRBJ1-2, with D unresolved. The V end was cut by 1 base, the J end by 8 bases, with 6 bases between. The germline V gene has CDR1 SGHDT and CDR2 YYEEEE. CDR3 length equals 11 residues. The CDR3 loop reads CASSLLWGYTF. DNA of the CDR3: TGTGCCAGCAGCTTGCTATGGGGCTACACCTTC.

The chain links TRBV6-5 to TRBJ1-5; D gene uncertain. Trimming pared 9 bases from V and 4 bases from J, leaving 13 bases between. There are 13 residues in the CDR3. CDR1 MNHEY and CDR2 SVGAGI come from the germline V gene. The CDR3 bases are TGTGCCAGTTTCTCTAGAGGGAATCAGCCCCAGCATTTT. Translated: CASFSRGNQPQHF.

This chain connects TRBV7-2 to TRBJ1-2; 8 bases are a match to TRBD1. With 5 bases clipped from V and 4 bases from J, the junction kept 9 bases outside the gene matches. This CDR3 contains 15 residues. Germline V lookup: CDR1 SGHTA, CDR2 FQGNSA. The CDR3 sequence: CASSPGQGEVYGYTF. CDR3 in DNA: TGTGCCAGCAGCCCCGGACAGGGTGAGGTCTATGGCTACACCTTC.

This clone has a single count. The rearrangement joins TRBV7-9 to TRBJ2-5, with D uncertain. The CDR3 runs to 13 residues. Germline V gives CDR1 SEHNR, CDR2 FQNEAQ (reference sequence). V lost 0 bases, J lost 5 bases, and 7 bases lay in between. CDR3 residues: CASSLATRETQYF. The CDR3, as DNA: TGTGCCAGCAGCTTAGCAACCAGGGAGACCCAGTACTTC.

Here the CDR3 DNA reads TGTGCCAGCAGTCCAGGACAGGGCCCGAACACTGAAGCTTTCTTT. This translates into CASSPGQGPNTEAFF. The V gene is TRBV27, the J gene TRBJ1-1, with 8 bases matching TRBD1. Germline loops: CDR1 MNHEY, CDR2 SMNVEV (reference sequence). The J segment lost 1 base and the V segment lost 5 bases, leaving 6 bases of the junction unmatched. The CDR3 spans 15 residues.

The V call is TRBV7-3, the J call TRBJ2-3; D remains unclear. Between the trimmed V and J ends, which lost 2 bases and 1 base, there was a span of 7 bases. The CDR3 runs 14 residues. Germline CDR1 reads SGHTA; CDR2 reads FQGTGA. The CDR3 reads CASSLSRGTDTQYF. The CDR3 nucleotides read TGTGCCAGCAGCTTATCCCGGGGCACAGATACGCAGTATTTT.